The present T cell receptor beta chain was sequenced within a study of tumor-infiltrating lymphocytes in primary liver carcinoma. The tissue used was unsorted bulk material of about 17-33 mg. RNA and DNA were co-extracted from it with the AllPrep DNA/RNA mini kit. Five discrete regions of every tumor underwent sampling. Researchers generated TCR beta cDNA from 500 to 600 ng of total RNA, relying on a constant-region primer. Sequencing libraries for TCR beta derived from three nested multiplex PCR rounds that used slightly modified ARM-PCR. The first two PCR rounds used TRBV1-TRBV30 primers with a Cbeta primer, 9 to 10 cycles each. Using its own MiXCR run on the multiplex PCR reads, TCRdb lists one record per CDR3 protein. The repertoire consists of 20,000 to 25,000 distinct CDR3 sequences, with more than 75% occurring once and the leading ten covering roughly 36%. V lost 5 bases, J lost 9 bases, and 17 bases lay in between. The CDR3 has 14 residues. Germline V gene sequence: CDR1 ENHRY, CDR2 SYGVKD.

As to this clonotype: The CDR3 does not end in the conserved phenylalanine or tryptophan, so this is likely a read error.

The sample consisted of liver tumor tissue from sampling region 2. Documented subset: tumor region T2, inferior pole. This chain uses TRBV10-3 with TRBJ2-1, with a weak D call TRBD1 (5 bases). This sequence originates from a woman aged 25 to 39 with primary liver carcinoma and hepatitis B virus infection. Here the CDR3 reads CAISPTATQGEQFY. CDR3 sequence (DNA): TGTGCCATCAGTCCCACGGCGACCCAGGGTGAGCAGTTCTAC.